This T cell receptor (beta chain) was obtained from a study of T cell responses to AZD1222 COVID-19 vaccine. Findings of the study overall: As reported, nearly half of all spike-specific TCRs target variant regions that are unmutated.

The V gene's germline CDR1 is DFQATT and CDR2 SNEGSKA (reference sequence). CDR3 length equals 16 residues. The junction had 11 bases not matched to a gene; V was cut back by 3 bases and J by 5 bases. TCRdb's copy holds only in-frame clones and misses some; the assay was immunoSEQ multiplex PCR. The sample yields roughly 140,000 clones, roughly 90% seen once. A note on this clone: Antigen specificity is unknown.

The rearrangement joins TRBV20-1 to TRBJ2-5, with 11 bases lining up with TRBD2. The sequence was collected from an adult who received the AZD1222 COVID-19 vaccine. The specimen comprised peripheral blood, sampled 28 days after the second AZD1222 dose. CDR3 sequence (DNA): TGCAGTGCTAGTGCGCTAGCGGGGGGTGTACTGGAGACCCAGTACTTC. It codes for CSASALAGGVLETQYF.